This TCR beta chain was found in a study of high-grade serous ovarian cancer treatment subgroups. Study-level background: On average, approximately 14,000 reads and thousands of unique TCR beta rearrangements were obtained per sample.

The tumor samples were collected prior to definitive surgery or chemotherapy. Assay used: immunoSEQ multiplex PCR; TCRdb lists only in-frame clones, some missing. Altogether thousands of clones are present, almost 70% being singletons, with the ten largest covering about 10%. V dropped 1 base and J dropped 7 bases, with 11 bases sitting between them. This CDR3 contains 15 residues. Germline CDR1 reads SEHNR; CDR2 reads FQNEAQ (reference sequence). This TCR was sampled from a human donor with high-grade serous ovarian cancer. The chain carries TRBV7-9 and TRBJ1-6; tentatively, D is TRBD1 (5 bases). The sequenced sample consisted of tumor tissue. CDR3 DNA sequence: TGTGCCAGCAGCTTAGAAGACAGACGAAATTCACCCCTCCACTTT. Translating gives CASSLEDRRNSPLHF.